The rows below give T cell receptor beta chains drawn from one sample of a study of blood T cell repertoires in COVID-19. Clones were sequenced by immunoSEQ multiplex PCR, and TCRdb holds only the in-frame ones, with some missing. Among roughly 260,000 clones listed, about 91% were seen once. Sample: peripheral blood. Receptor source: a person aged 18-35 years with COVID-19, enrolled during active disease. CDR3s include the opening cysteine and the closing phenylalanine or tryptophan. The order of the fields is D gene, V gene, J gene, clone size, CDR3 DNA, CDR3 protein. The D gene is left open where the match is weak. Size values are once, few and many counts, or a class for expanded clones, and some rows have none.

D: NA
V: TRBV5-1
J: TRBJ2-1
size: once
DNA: TGCGCCAGCAGCTCCGGACAGCACAATGAGCAGTTCTTC
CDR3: CASSSGQHNEQFF

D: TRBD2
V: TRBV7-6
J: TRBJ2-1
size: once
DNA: TGTGCCAGCAGCTTAGATAGCGGGAGCAATGAGCAGTTCTTC
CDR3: CASSLDSGSNEQFF

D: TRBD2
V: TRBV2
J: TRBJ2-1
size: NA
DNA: TGTGCCATAGCTTTAGCGGGAGGGCCGGGAAATGAGCAGTTCTTC
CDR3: CAIALAGGPGNEQFF

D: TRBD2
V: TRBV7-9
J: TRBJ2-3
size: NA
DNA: TGTGCCAGCAGCTTAGTGGCTAGCGGGAGGTTGGATACGCAGTATTTT
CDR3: CASSLVASGRLDTQYF

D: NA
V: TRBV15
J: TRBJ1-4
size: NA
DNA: TGTGCCACCAGCGCCCGGGTTTCAGGGGTGAGAGAAAAACTGTTTTTT
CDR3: CATSARVSGVREKLFF

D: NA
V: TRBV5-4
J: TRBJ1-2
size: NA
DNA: TGTGCCAGCAGCGCCACCGGGACACGATGGAACTATGGCTACACCTTC
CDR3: CASSATGTRWNYGYTF

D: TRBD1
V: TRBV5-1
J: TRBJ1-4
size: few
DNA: TGCGCCAGCAGCCCGGCCTTACAGGGGGGCCCGACTAATGAAAAACTGTTTTTT
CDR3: CASSPALQGGPTNEKLFF

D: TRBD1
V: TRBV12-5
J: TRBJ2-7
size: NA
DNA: TGTGCTAGTGGTTTAGGACAGGGCTCCTCCTACGAGCAGTACTTC
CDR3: CASGLGQGSSYEQYF

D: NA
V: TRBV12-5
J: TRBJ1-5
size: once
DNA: TGTGCTAGTGGTTTGGGTTATGTTAATCAGCCCCAGCATTTT
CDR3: CASGLGYVNQPQHF

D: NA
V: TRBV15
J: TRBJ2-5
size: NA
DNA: TGTGCCACCAGCAGAGTTGAGGACCAAGAGACCCAGTACTTC
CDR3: CATSRVEDQETQYF

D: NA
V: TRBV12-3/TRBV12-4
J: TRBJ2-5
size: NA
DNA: TGTGCCAGCAGTGGGGGCATGCAAGAGACCCAGTACTTC
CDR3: CASSGGMQETQYF

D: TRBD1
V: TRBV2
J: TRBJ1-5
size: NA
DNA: TGTGCCAGCAGTGAATCAGGGGGGCCCCAGCATTTT
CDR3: CASSESGGPQHF

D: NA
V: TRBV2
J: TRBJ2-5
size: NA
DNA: TGTGCCAGCAGTGAAGGTGGCGGCCCTCAAGAGACCCAGTACTTC
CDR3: CASSEGGGPQETQYF

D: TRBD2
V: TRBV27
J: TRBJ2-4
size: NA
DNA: TGTGCCAGCAGCCCCCGACTAGCGGGGTCCAAAAACATTCAGTACTTC
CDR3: CASSPRLAGSKNIQYF

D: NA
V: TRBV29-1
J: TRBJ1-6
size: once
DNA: TGCAGCGTTCAACAGAACTATAATTCACCCCTCCACTTT
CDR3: CSVQQNYNSPLHF

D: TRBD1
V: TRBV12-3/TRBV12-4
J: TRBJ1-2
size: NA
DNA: TGTGCCAGCAGTTTCGGTAGTGACAGGGAATTGGCCTTC
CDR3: CASSFGSDRELAF

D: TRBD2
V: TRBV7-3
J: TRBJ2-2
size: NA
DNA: TGTGCCAGCAGCCTTCTAGCGGGAGACGCCGGGGAGCTGTTTTTT
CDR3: CASSLLAGDAGELFF

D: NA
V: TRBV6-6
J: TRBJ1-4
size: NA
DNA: TGTGCCAGCAGACGGACAGACGTCTCAAATGAAAAACTGTTTTTT
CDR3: CASRRTDVSNEKLFF

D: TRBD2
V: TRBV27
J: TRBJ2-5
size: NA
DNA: TGTGCCAGCAGTGACGGACTAGCGTTCGAGACCCAGTACTTC
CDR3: CASSDGLAFETQYF

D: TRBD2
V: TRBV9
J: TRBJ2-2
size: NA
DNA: TGTGCCAGCAGCGTCACTAGCGGGAGTTACACCGGGGAGCTGTTTTTT
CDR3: CASSVTSGSYTGELFF

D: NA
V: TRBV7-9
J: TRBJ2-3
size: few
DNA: TGTGCCAGCAGCTTATATCAGGGGAATCCCGGCGGAGATACGCAGTATTTT
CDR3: CASSLYQGNPGGDTQYF

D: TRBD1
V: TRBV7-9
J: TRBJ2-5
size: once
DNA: TGTGCCAGCAGCTTTATGACAGGGACAGAGACCCAGTACTTC
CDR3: CASSFMTGTETQYF

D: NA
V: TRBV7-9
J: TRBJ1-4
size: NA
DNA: TGTGCCAGCAGCTATCAGGGGTGGGAAAAACTGTTTTTT
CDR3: CASSYQGWEKLFF

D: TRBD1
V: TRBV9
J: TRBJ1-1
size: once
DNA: TGTGCCAGCAGCGGCTCGGACAGGGCAGACACTGAAGCTTTCTTT
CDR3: CASSGSDRADTEAFF

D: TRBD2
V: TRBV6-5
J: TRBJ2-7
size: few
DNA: TGTGCCAGCAGGAGGGGAGGGGAGCAGTACTTC
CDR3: CASRRGGEQYF

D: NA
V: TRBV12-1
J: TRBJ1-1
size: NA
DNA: TGTGCCAGCAGCTCCATTTATTCTTCAGGGGTTAGCACTGAAGCTTTCTTT
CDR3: CASSSIYSSGVSTEAFF

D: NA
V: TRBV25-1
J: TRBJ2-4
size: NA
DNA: TGTGCCAGCAAGCAGGGAAACATTCAGTACTTC
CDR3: CASKQGNIQYF

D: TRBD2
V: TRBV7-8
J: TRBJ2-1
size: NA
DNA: TGTGCCAGCAGCTTCCTAGCGGGAGGCAACTCCTACAATGAGCAGTTCTTC
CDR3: CASSFLAGGNSYNEQFF

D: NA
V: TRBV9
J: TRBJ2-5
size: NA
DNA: TGTGCCAGCAGCCCCGGGGTGGCCAGCCAAGAGACCCAGTACTTC
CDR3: CASSPGVASQETQYF

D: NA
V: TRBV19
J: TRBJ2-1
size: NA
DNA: TGTGCCAGTAGGAGTATGAGAAGCGGGCTTTACAATGAGCAGTTCTTC
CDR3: CASRSMRSGLYNEQFF

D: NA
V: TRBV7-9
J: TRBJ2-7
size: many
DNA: TGTGCCAGCAGATGGACAGTCTACGAGCAGTACTTC
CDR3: CASRWTVYEQYF

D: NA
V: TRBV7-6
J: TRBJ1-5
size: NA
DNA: TGTGCCAGCAGCTTAGCGGGGGGGCCCCAGCATTTT
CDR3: CASSLAGGPQHF

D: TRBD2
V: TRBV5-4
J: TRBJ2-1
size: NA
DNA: TGTGCCAGCAGCTACCGACTAGCGGACTACAATGAGCAGTTCTTC
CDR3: CASSYRLADYNEQFF

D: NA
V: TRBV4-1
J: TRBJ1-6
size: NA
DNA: TGCGCCAGCAGCCAATACCCCCAGGGTTCGGGCAATTCACCCCTCCACTTT
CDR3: CASSQYPQGSGNSPLHF

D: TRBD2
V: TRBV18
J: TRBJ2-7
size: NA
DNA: TGTGCCAGCTCACCGAGGGGAGGGGCCTACGAGCAGTACTTC
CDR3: CASSPRGGAYEQYF

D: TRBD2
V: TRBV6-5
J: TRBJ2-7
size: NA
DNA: TGTGCCAGCAGATTCAGCGGGAGGGATGGCGAGCAGTACTTC
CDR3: CASRFSGRDGEQYF

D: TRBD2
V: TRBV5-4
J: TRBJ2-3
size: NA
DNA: TGTGCCAGCAGCTTCGGGACTAGCGGGAGGCCGGGCACAGATACGCAGTATTTT
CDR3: CASSFGTSGRPGTDTQYF

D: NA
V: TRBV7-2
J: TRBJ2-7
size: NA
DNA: TGTGCCAGCAGCCCGAGGACAGCGGCGCAGTACTTC
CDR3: CASSPRTAAQYF

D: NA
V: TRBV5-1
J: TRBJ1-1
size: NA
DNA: TGCGCCAGCAGCCCAGGACAAGACACTGAAGCTTTCTTT
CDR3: CASSPGQDTEAFF

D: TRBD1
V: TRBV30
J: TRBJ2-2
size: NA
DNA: TGTGCCTGGGGGACAGGGGTGACCGGGGAGCTGTTTTTT
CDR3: CAWGTGVTGELFF

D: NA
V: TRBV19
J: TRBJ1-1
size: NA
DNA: TGTGCCAGTAGTATAGAAGGACAGTCCTCTGAAGCTTTCTTT
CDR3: CASSIEGQSSEAFF

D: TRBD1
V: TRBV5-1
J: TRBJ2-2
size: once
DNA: TGCGCCAGCAGCCTTGAAGGACAGGGAGCCGGGGAGCTGTTTTTT
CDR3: CASSLEGQGAGELFF

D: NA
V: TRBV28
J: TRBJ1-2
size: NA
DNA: TGTGCCAGCAGTCCTGCGCAGGGGTATGTTCTTTACTATGGCTACACCTTC
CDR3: CASSPAQGYVLYYGYTF

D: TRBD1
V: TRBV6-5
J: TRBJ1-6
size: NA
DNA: TGTGCCACCCACCCCGGGACAGCAGGGGATTCACCCCTCCACTTT
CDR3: CATHPGTAGDSPLHF

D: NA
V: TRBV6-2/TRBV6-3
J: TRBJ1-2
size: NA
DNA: TGTGCCAGCAGTCCATACAGGGTGGCTGACTATGGCTACACCTTC
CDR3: CASSPYRVADYGYTF

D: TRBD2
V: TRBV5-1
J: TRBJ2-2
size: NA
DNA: TGCGCCAGCAGCACTGCCGGGACTACGAACACCGGGGAGCTGTTTTTT
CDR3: CASSTAGTTNTGELFF

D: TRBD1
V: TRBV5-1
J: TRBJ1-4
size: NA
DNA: TGCGCCAGCAGCTTAGGGACAGGGGGATACGAAAAACTGTTTTTT
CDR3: CASSLGTGGYEKLFF

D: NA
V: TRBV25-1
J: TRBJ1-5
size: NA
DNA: TGTGCCAGCAGTGAACAGAACCAGCCCCAGCATTTT
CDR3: CASSEQNQPQHF

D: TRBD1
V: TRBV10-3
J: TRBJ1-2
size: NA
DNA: TGTGCCATCAGTGCGACAGGGGGAGGCTACACCTTC
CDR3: CAISATGGGYTF

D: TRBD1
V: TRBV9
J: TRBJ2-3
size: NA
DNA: TGTGCCAGCAGGGAACAGGGGGCAGATACGCAGTATTTT
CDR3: CASREQGADTQYF

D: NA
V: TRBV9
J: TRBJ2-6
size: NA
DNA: TGTGCCAGCGGCTCAAAGGGGGCCAACGTCCTGACTTTC
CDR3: CASGSKGANVLTF

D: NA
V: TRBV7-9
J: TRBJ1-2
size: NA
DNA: TGTGCCAGCAGCTTAGAAGGCGGAGACTATGGCTACACCTTC
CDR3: CASSLEGGDYGYTF

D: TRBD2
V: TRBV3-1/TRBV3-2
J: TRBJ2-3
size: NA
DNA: TGTGCCAGCAGCCAAGGGTTAAGTAGCGGGAGGGCCCAGGATACGCAGTATTTT
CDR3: CASSQGLSSGRAQDTQYF

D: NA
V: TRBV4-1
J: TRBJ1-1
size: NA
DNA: TGCGCCAGCAGCCCTGGGTCGGGGGGAAGACGAAGTGACACTGAAGCTTTCTTT
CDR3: CASSPGSGGRRSDTEAFF

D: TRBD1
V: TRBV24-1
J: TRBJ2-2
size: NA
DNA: TGTGCCACCAGTCGCCAGAGAAATAGGGACAGCTCGAACACCGGGGAGCTGTTTTTT
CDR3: CATSRQRNRDSSNTGELFF

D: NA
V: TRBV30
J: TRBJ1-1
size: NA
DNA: TGTGCCTGGAGTGTTGGAGGGACTGGCACTGAAGCTTTCTTT
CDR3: CAWSVGGTGTEAFF

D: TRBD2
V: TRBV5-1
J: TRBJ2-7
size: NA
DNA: TGCGCCAGCAGCCGCCTTAGCGGGAGCGTGCAGTACTTC
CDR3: CASSRLSGSVQYF

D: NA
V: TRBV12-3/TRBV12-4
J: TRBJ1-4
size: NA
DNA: TGTGCCAGCTTTACAGCAACTAATGAAAAACTGTTTTTT
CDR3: CASFTATNEKLFF

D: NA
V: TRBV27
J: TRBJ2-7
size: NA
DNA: TGTGCCACCAGAAATTGGGACTCGACCTACGAGCAGTACTTC
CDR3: CATRNWDSTYEQYF

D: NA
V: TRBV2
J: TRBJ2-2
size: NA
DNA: TGTGCCAGCACCGATCGAACTAGCCTATCTGGCACCGGGGAGCTGTTTTTT
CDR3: CASTDRTSLSGTGELFF